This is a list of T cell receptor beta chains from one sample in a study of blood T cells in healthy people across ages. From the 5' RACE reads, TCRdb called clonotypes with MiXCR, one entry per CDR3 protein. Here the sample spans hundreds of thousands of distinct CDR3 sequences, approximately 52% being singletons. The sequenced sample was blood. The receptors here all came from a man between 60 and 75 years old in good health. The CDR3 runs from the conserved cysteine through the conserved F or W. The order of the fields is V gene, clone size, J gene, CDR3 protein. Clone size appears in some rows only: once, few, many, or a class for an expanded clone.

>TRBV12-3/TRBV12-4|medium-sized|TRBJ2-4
CASSPGTGGSSRNIQYF
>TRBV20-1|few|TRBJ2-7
CSAVPGPDLYEQYF
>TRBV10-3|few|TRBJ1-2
CAISESLGVYGYTF
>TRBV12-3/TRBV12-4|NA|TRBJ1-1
CASSFAGLREAFF
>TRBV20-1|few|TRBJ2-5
CSARSGGAIREQYF
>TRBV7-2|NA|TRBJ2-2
CASSLVGRPNTGELFF
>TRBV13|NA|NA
CASSQRDRGVYEQYF
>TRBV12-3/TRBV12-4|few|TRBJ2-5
CASSLTALETQYF
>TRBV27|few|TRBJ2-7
CASMRGQGSYEQYF
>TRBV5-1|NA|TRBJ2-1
CASTVLVKGDNEQFF
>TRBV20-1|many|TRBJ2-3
CSAPQKTGLDTQYF
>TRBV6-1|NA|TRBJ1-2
CASEPGLGYGYTF
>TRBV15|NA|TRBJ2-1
CATSRDNGVNEQFF
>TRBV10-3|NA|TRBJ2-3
CASERDSSPDTQYF
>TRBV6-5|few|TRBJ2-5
CASSRTGKVETQYF
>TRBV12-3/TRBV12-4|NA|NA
CASRGARNIQYF
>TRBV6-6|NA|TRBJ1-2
CASSSLSGDYGYTF
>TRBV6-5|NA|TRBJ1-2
CASRDRVLNGYTF
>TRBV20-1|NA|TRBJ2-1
CSAGRTSGYNEQFF
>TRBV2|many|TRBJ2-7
CASSERRGVSSYEQYF
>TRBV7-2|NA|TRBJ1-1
CASSPRTGTRGTEAFF
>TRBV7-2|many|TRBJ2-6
CASSLGGSGGANVLTF
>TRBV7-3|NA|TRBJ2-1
CASSSHQGPYNEQFF
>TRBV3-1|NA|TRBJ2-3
CASSQDVDRVVTDTQYF
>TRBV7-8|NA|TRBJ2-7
CASGSARDLSYEQYF
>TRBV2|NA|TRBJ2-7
CASSEQGFGTSEQYF
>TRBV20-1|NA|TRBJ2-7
CSARLDFPSYEQYF
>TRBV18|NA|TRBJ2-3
CASSPTRTGGDTQYF
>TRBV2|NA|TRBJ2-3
CASRRLAGGAGGADTQYF
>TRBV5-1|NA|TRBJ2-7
CASSPQGLAGGTVQYF
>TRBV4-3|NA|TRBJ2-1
CASSQDPTSGRPNEQFF
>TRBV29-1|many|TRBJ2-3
CSVELAIAPDTQYF
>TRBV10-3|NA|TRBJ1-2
CAISESGLAGYTF
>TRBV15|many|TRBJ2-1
CATSREDRVQFF
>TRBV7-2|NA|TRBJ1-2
CASSPDGTLNYGYTF
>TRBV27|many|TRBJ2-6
CASSFAEYGANVLTF
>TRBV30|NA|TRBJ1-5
CAWSPEWGRPQHF
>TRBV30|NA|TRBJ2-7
CAWSDQGYEQYF
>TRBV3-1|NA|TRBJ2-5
CASSQVPDSLQETQYF
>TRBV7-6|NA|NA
CASSLGTPPGYEQYF
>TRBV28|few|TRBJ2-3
CASSRMGDRGSDTQYF
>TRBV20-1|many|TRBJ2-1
CSARPPTSGVEQFF
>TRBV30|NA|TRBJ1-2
CAVNQGRGGYTF
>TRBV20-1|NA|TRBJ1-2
CSARDRGITNGYTF
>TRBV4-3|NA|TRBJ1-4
CASSQDGTGHEKLFF
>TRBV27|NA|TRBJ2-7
CASSLKSSYEQYF
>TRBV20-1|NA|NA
CSARDSGGSYEQYF
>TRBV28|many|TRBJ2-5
CASSWDRRNQETQYF
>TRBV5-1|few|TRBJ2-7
CASSVDVLNEQYF
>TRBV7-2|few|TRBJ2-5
CASREGGPQETQYF
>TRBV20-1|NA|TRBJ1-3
CSASELRSGNTIYF
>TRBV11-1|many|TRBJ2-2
CASSLIQGGTGELFF
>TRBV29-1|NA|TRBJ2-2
CSVEGGTGELFF
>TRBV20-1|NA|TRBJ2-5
CSAREGGKNNEQYF